This TCR beta chain was found in a study of glioma-infiltrating T cells after dendritic cell vaccination. Noted time point: after dendritic cell vaccination, including at tumor progression/relapse. Produced via immunoSEQ multiplex PCR; TCRdb's table is partial and in-frame only. The sample yields about 65,000 clones, 86% seen once. The receptor's source is a human donor with glioblastoma. The sample consisted of blood, taken after dendritic cell vaccination.

This CDR3 is CASSPRDREVEKLFF. DNA of the CDR3: TGTGCCAGCAGCCCGAGGGACAGGGAAGTCGAAAAACTGTTTTTT. The rearrangement uses TRBV7-8 and TRBJ1-4; 9 bases agree with TRBD1. CDR1 SGHVS and CDR2 FQNEAQ come from the germline V gene. V was pared by 5 bases and J by 8 bases, with 9 bases of the junction left unmatched. The CDR3 consists of 15 residues.